This passage covers 24 T cell receptor beta chains from one sample sequenced in a study of blood T cell repertoires in COVID-19. Sequencing was performed with immunoSEQ multiplex PCR; in TCRdb, only in-frame clones are kept and a portion is missing. The table lists approximately 350,000 clones, about 90% of them singletons, with around 6% in the top ten. The sequenced sample was peripheral blood. The source of these receptors is a woman aged 45-59 years with COVID-19, enrolled during active disease.

The chain carries TRBV4-1 and TRBJ2-7, with TRBD2 matching 7 bases. The CDR3 loop spans 13 amino acids. V shed 5 bases, J shed 2 bases, and the junction held 3 bases outside the gene matches. Germline V gene sequence: CDR1 MGHRA, CDR2 YSYEKL. CDR3 protein: CASSAREAYEQYF. In nucleotides, the CDR3 is TGCGCCAGCAGCGCCCGGGAGGCCTACGAGCAGTACTTC.

The chain carries TRBV7-2 and TRBJ1-2; possible D gene TRBD1, 5 bases. The CDR3 spans 16 residues. V was clipped by 4 bases and J by 7 bases, with 22 bases between them. From germline, CDR1 is SGHTA and CDR2 FQGNSA. The CDR3 bases are TGTGCCAGCAGCTCCTCCGGAGGGGACCAACGGAGTGGCTACACCTTC. Protein: CASSSSGGDQRSGYTF.

V is TRBV4-2 and J is TRBJ1-1; perhaps TRBD1 as D (5 bases). Trimming pared 0 bases from V and 1 base from J, leaving 12 bases between. In germline, CDR1 is LGHNA, CDR2 YNFKEQ. CDR3 length: 16 amino acids. CDR3 sequence (DNA): TGTGCCAGCAGCCAAGATCGGGGGTTGGGGAACACTGAAGCTTTCTTT. Its translation: CASSQDRGLGNTEAFF.

Concerning this clone itself: Germline and junction disagree at one end, which may indicate a read error. V and J are TRBV28 and TRBJ1-1; D gene ambiguous. This CDR3 region has 12 residues. CDR1 and CDR2 from the germline V gene are MDHEN and SYDVKM. The CDR3 DNA follows: TGTGCCAGCCGTTTACAGAACACTGAAGCTTTCTTT. This sequence encodes CASRLQNTEAFF.

This chain connects TRBV5-1 to TRBJ2-5; TRBD2 matches at 13 bases. Germline V gene data show CDR1 as SGHRS and CDR2 as YFSETQ. The ends lost 5 bases at V and 5 bases at J; junction bases unmatched: 6. There are 15 residues in the CDR3. Written as DNA, the CDR3 is TGCGCCAGCAGACCGGGACTAGCGGGAAGGGAGACCCAGTACTTC. Translating it yields CASRPGLAGRETQYF. Full variable domain (rest looked up from reference TRBV5-1 and TRBJ2-5): KAGVTQTPRYLIKTRGQQVTLSCSPISGHRSVSWYQQTPGQGLQFLFEYFSETQRNKGNFPGRFSGRQFSNSRSEMNVSTLELGDSALYLCASRPGLAGRETQYFGPGTRLLVL.

The chain recombines TRBV6-1 with TRBJ1-2; TRBD1 might be the D (5 bases). The germline V gene encodes CDR1 MNHNS and CDR2 SASEGT. V was pared by 4 bases and J by 2 bases, with 17 bases between. The CDR3 sequence is 16 residues long. CDR3 protein: CASSAGLGGGNYGYTF. Written as DNA, the CDR3 is TGTGCCAGCAGTGCGGGGCTGGGGGGAGGAAACTATGGCTACACCTTC.

This chain connects TRBV11-3 to TRBJ1-2; D is possibly TRBD1 (5 bases). Germline CDR1 SGHNT, CDR2 YENEEA. This CDR3 has 12 residues. V gave up 5 bases and J gave up 1 base, with 5 bases separating them. CDR3 protein: CASSRGNYGYTF. CDR3 nucleotides: TGTGCCAGCAGCAGGGGTAACTATGGCTACACCTTC.

The J gene is TRBJ2-1, the V gene TRBV9; D gene uncertain. The CDR3 is 13 residues long. Germline V gives CDR1 SGDLS, CDR2 YYNGEE. Deletions cut 2 bases from V and 7 bases from J, with 10 bases between. The CDR3 sequence: CASSVARRNEQFF. The CDR3 DNA follows: TGTGCCAGCAGCGTCGCTAGGCGAAATGAGCAGTTCTTC.

The chain couples TRBV5-5 to TRBJ2-5; 11 bases map to TRBD1. The germline V gene encodes CDR1 SGHKS and CDR2 YYEKEE (reference sequence). CDR3 length equals 16 residues. Trimming cost V 3 bases and J 5 bases; bases outside gene matches: 9. CDR3: CASSSRLGQGGETQYF. The CDR3 DNA sequence: TGTGCCAGCAGCTCACGCTTGGGACAGGGGGGGGAGACCCAGTACTTC.

The chain has TRBV19 and TRBJ2-7; 10 bases are shared with TRBD2. Trimming at V came to 1 base and at J to 6 bases, leaving 6 bases not matched to a gene. Germline CDR1 LNHDA, CDR2 SQIVND (reference sequence). The CDR3 contains 15 residues. The CDR3, as DNA: TGTGCCAGTAGTATAGGGGCTAGCGGGAGACCCGAGCAGTACTTC. Translation gives CASSIGASGRPEQYF.

In its sample, this clone was seen once. The chain joins TRBV7-2 to TRBJ1-2; no firm D call. Per the germline V gene, CDR1 is SGHTA and CDR2 is FQGNSA. The CDR3 spans 13 residues. V lost 3 bases and J lost 5, with 10 bases in between. The CDR3: CASSLNMFYGYTF. CDR3 in DNA: TGTGCCAGCAGCTTGAACATGTTTTATGGCTACACCTTC.

The chain couples TRBV2 to TRBJ2-5, with D possibly being TRBD2 (5 bases). Germline-derived CDR1 and CDR2 are SNHLY and FYNNEI. There are 13 residues in the CDR3. Deletions cut 7 bases from V and 6 bases from J, with 15 bases between. In DNA form, the CDR3 reads TGTGCCAGCATGTTGACTCTAGCCCAGACCCAGTACTTC. It encodes CASMLTLAQTQYF. The variable domain in full, with the rest retrieved from reference TRBV2 and TRBJ2-5, is EPEVTQTPSHQVTQMGQEVILRCVPISNHLYFYWYRQILGQKVEFLVSFYNNEISEKSEIFDDQFSVERPDGSNFTLKIRSTKLEDSAMYFCASMLTLAQTQYFGPGTRLLVL.

The chain is built from TRBV5-1 and TRBJ2-1, with 10 positions matching TRBD2. V was pared by 3 bases and J by 4 bases, with 4 bases of the junction left unmatched. In germline, CDR1 is SGHRS, CDR2 YFSETQ. CDR3 size: 15 residues. CDR3 amino acids: CASSSSGRLYNEQFF. The CDR3 DNA is TGCGCCAGCAGCTCTAGCGGGAGATTATACAATGAGCAGTTCTTC.

This chain's CDR3 is CASSQEGAGVVPNEQFF. The CDR3 DNA sequence: TGTGCCAGCAGCCAAGAAGGGGCGGGGGTTGTACCCAATGAGCAGTTCTTC. The chain combines TRBV4-2 with TRBJ2-1; 7 nucleotides match TRBD2. Looked up from germline, CDR1 is LGHNA and CDR2 is YNFKEQ. The trim removed 0 bases at V and 6 bases at J, leaving 11 bases unmatched. CDR3 length: 17 residues.

The gene calls are TRBV21-1 and TRBJ2-3; the table's TRBD2 call for D was not verified on the DNA. TRBV21-1 is an annotated pseudogene. The length of the CDR3 is 17 residues. Here the CDR3 reads CASSTLTGTSGTDTQYF. The CDR3 region has the DNA TGTGCCAGCAGCACTCTAACCGGGACTAGCGGCACAGATACGCAGTATTTT.

The chain carries TRBV7-2 and TRBJ2-7, with 10 bases that match TRBD2. V was pared by 2 bases and J by 3 bases, with 4 bases of the junction left unmatched. The CDR3 is 15 amino acids. Germline-derived CDR1 and CDR2 are SGHTA and FQGNSA. CDR3 bases: TGTGCCAGCAGCTTAACCCTAGCGGGAGTCTACGAGCAGTACTTC. It codes for CASSLTLAGVYEQYF.

The gene calls are TRBV7-9 and TRBJ1-1; 9 bases line up with TRBD1. In germline, CDR1 is SEHNR, CDR2 FQNEAQ (reference sequence). The CDR3 is 15 residues long. Germline trimming cut 4 bases from V and 5 bases from J; bases unmatched to any gene: 8. The CDR3 nucleotides are TGTGCCAGCAGCTCTCAACAGGGGGCGGAAACTGAAGCTTTCTTT. Translated: CASSSQQGAETEAFF.

The genes are TRBV14 and TRBJ1-1; D is unclear. Trimming shortened V by 1 base and J by 5 bases, and 8 bases separated the two germline ends. Germline CDR1 reads SGHDN; CDR2 reads FVKESK. CDR3 length equals 13 residues. The CDR3, as DNA: TGTGCCAGCAGCCAAGGGAGGGAGACTGAAGCTTTCTTT. Its protein product is CASSQGRETEAFF.

This sequence joins TRBV29-1 and TRBJ2-1; 10 bases line up with TRBD1. J gave up 4 bases and V 1 base, and 7 bases lay outside the gene matches. Per the germline V gene, CDR1 is SQVTM and CDR2 is ANQGSEA. The CDR3 covers 16 residues. The CDR3 sequence: CSVEVGTGVGYNEQFF. The DNA for the CDR3 is TGCAGCGTTGAAGTGGGGACAGGGGTCGGTTACAATGAGCAGTTCTTC.

The genes are TRBV10-3 and TRBJ1-2; no reliable D call. Trimming removed 0 bases at V and 2 bases at J, with 7 bases between. CDR3 size: 14 residues. From germline, CDR1 is ENHRY and CDR2 SYGVKD. The CDR3 spells CAISESGKNYGYTF. The CDR3 coding sequence is TGTGCCATCAGTGAGTCCGGGAAAAACTATGGCTACACCTTC.

The V and J genes are TRBV15 and TRBJ2-5; weak D call: TRBD1 (5 bases). Germline V gene lookup returns CDR1 LNHNV and CDR2 YYDKDF (reference sequence). The ends were cut back, 4 bases at V and 5 bases at J, with 8 bases in the middle. The CDR3 loop spans 12 amino acids. The CDR3 bases are TGTGCCACCAGCATAGGGGTCGAGACCCAGTACTTC. Translated, it gives CATSIGVETQYF.

This chain joins TRBV6-5 and TRBJ1-2; tentative D call: TRBD1 (6 bases). The germline V and J ends were trimmed by 0 bases and 2 bases, with 7 bases remaining between them. Germline assignment: CDR1 MNHEY and CDR2 SVGAGI. The CDR3 is 14 residues long. As DNA, the CDR3 is TGTGCCAGCAGTTACTCCACAGGGAACTATGGCTACACCTTC. Encoded protein: CASSYSTGNYGYTF.

The chain combines TRBV2 with TRBJ2-1; 12 bases map to TRBD2. The CDR3 has 16 residues. V shed 6 bases, J shed 6 bases, and the junction held 9 bases outside the gene matches. CDR1 and CDR2 from the germline V gene are SNHLY and FYNNEI. This CDR3 reads CASRSLRTSGTNEQFF. CDR3 nucleotide sequence: TGTGCCAGCAGGAGCCTTAGGACTAGCGGGACCAATGAGCAGTTCTTC. Using reference TRBV2 and TRBJ2-1 for the parts outside the CDR3, the full variable domain is EPEVTQTPSHQVTQMGQEVILRCVPISNHLYFYWYRQILGQKVEFLVSFYNNEISEKSEIFDDQFSVERPDGSNFTLKIRSTKLEDSAMYFCASRSLRTSGTNEQFFGPGTRLTVL.

The chain has TRBV11-2 and TRBJ1-2, with D hard to call. Trimming shortened V by 0 bases and J by 2 bases, and 4 bases separated the two germline ends. CDR1 and CDR2 (germline): SGHAT, FQNNGV. CDR3 size: 13 residues. The CDR3 sequence: CASSLERNYGYTF. CDR3 DNA: TGTGCCAGCAGCTTAGAGAGGAACTATGGCTACACCTTC.